Presented here are 25 T cell receptor beta chains from one specimen sequenced in a study of blood T cell repertoires in COVID-19. Using immunoSEQ multiplex PCR, the repertoire was profiled, and TCRdb retains in-frame clones only, with some absent. The table shows 200,000 to 250,000 clones, with more than 80% occurring only once. Specimen: PBMCs or T cells enriched from blood (not recorded which). Receptors originate from a man in his forties who had recovered from COVID-19.

Only a few counts were recorded for this clone. The chain carries TRBV11-3 and TRBJ2-7, with TRBD1 matching 8 bases. Germline assignment: CDR1 SGHNT and CDR2 YENEEA. CDR3 length: 14 residues. J gave up 1 base and V 5 bases, and 4 bases lay outside the gene matches. The CDR3 nucleotides read TGTGCCAGCAGCCCCCGGACAGGGTCCTACGAGCAGTACTTC. Encoded protein: CASSPRTGSYEQYF. The variable domain in full, with the rest retrieved from reference TRBV11-3 and TRBJ2-7, is EAGVVQSPRYKIIEKKQPVAFWCNPISGHNTLYWYLQNLGQGPELLIRYENEEAVDDSQLPKDRFSAERLKGVDSTLKIQPAELGDSAVYLCASSPRTGSYEQYFGPGTRLTVT.

This clone came up a few times. The chain joins TRBV6-1 to TRBJ1-1; no definite D call. The CDR3 totals 13 residues. Germline CDR1 MNHNS, CDR2 SASEGT. The V end was cut by 1 base, the J end by 4 bases, with 7 bases between. CDR3 nucleotide sequence: TGTGCCAGCAGTGAAGGGGAGGTCACTGAAGCTTTCTTT. Residues: CASSEGEVTEAFF.

The chain carries TRBV6-5 and TRBJ1-2, with unresolved D. Trimming removed 6 bases from V and 7 bases from J, with 15 bases in between. This CDR3 has 13 amino acids. Germline V gene sequence: CDR1 MNHEY, CDR2 SVGAGI. CDR3 in amino acids: CASRDRAGSGYTF. CDR3 DNA: TGTGCCAGCAGGGATCGAGCCGGGAGTGGCTACACCTTC.

The V and J genes are TRBV6-5 and TRBJ1-2; 10 bases line up with TRBD1. CDR1 and CDR2 (germline): MNHEY, SVGAGI. Losses at the gene ends were 6 bases for V and 6 bases for J; bases not matched to a gene: 7. CDR3 length: 14 amino acids. The CDR3 nucleotides are TGTGCCAGCAGAATCCCGGGACAGGGGAATGGCTACACCTTC. Translated: CASRIPGQGNGYTF.

The chain couples TRBV23-1 to TRBJ2-7; no firm D call. TRBV23-1 is an ORF; its function is uncertain. The ends were cut back, 0 bases at V and 3 bases at J, with 12 bases in the middle. This CDR3 has 15 amino acids. CDR3 sequence: CASSQSRDRGYEQYF. The CDR3 region has the DNA TGCGCCAGCAGTCAATCCCGTGACCGAGGCTACGAGCAGTACTTC.

The V gene is TRBV30, the J gene TRBJ1-1; a possible D gene is TRBD1 (5 bases). V gave up 2 bases and J gave up 0 bases, with 16 bases separating them. CDR3 length equals 16 residues. The germline V gene encodes CDR1 GTSNPN and CDR2 SVGIG (reference sequence). CDR3 sequence reads: CAWSHPLQGLNTEAFF. CDR3 in DNA: TGTGCCTGGAGTCATCCCCTCCAGGGCTTGAACACTGAAGCTTTCTTT.

This rearrangement joins TRBV20-1 to TRBJ1-4; perhaps TRBD1 as D (6 bases). Germline V gene data show CDR1 as DFQATT and CDR2 as SNEGSKA (reference sequence). CDR3 length: 13 amino acids. V was pared by 3 bases and J by 4 bases, with 9 bases between. CDR3 sequence reads: CSASGTNNEKLFF. CDR3 sequence (DNA): TGCAGTGCTAGTGGGACAAATAATGAAAAACTGTTTTTT.

The J gene is TRBJ1-6, the V gene TRBV27; TRBD1 is a possible D gene (5 bases). The V end lost 5 bases, the J end lost 4 bases, and 9 bases lay between the germline ends. The CDR3 covers 14 residues. Germline assignment: CDR1 MNHEY and CDR2 SMNVEV (reference sequence). The CDR3 protein is CASSQGLYNSPLHF. For the CDR3, the DNA is TGTGCCAGCAGTCAGGGACTTTATAATTCACCCCTCCACTTT.

This chain's CDR3 is CASSFLHLTGLDGAYGYTF. The CDR3 coding sequence is TGTGCCAGCAGCTTTCTTCATTTAACAGGGTTGGACGGGGCCTATGGCTACACCTTC. The genes are TRBV5-7 and TRBJ1-2; D perhaps matches TRBD1 (6 bases). TRBV5-7 counts as an open reading frame of uncertain function. The CDR3 has 19 amino acids. V lost 2 bases to trimming and J lost 4 bases, with 27 bases between them.

The V gene is TRBV5-6, the J gene TRBJ1-2; 8 positions agree with TRBD1. Germline assignment: CDR1 SGHDT and CDR2 YYEEEE. The CDR3 spans 13 residues. V gave up 9 bases and J gave up 0 bases; unmatched junction bases: 4. The CDR3 region is CATRTGTNYGYTF. CDR3 nucleotide sequence: TGTGCCACCAGGACAGGGACTAACTATGGCTACACCTTC.

CDR3 in DNA: TGTGCCAGCACCCTAGGAGGTTCTGGAAACACCATATATTTT. This translates into CASTLGGSGNTIYF. V gene TRBV28 combines with J gene TRBJ1-3; D not certain. Germline V gives CDR1 MDHEN, CDR2 SYDVKM. The CDR3 consists of 14 residues. V lost 7 bases, J lost 1 base, and 11 bases lay in between.

The rearrangement links TRBV18 to TRBJ2-1, with 9 bases fitting TRBD1. Germline loops: CDR1 KGHSH, CDR2 LQKENI. V gave up 3 bases and J gave up 5 bases; unmatched junction bases: 2. This CDR3 region has 14 residues. CDR3 sequence (DNA): TGTGCCAGCTCACCCCACAGGGGGCACAATGAGCAGTTCTTC. Residues: CASSPHRGHNEQFF.

The chain links TRBV28 to TRBJ2-2, with TRBD1 identical over 7 bases. The length of the CDR3 is 14 residues. Germline loops: CDR1 MDHEN, CDR2 SYDVKM. V was pared by 6 bases and J by 2 bases, with 3 bases of the junction left unmatched. In nucleotides, the CDR3 is TGTGCCAGCAGGGCAGGGGGAAACACCGGGGAGCTGTTTTTT. Amino acids: CASRAGGNTGELFF.

This rearrangement joins TRBV25-1 to TRBJ1-4, with TRBD1 matching 10 bases. The CDR3 sequence is 16 residues long. Germline values: CDR1 MGHDK, CDR2 SYGVNS. J lost 6 bases, V lost 5 bases, and 9 bases had no gene match. The CDR3 here is CASSHTPGTGDEKLFF. Here the CDR3 DNA reads TGTGCCAGCAGTCACACCCCGGGGACAGGGGATGAAAAACTGTTTTTT.

The chain recombines TRBV19 with TRBJ2-2; no firm D call. This CDR3 is built from 15 residues. V was cut by 3 bases and J by 6 bases, with 14 bases left in between. Germline lookup yields CDR1 LNHDA and CDR2 SQIVND (reference sequence). Here the CDR3 DNA reads TGTGCCAGTAGTATGTCCCCTGGCGGCGCCGGGGAGCTGTTTTTT. Translation: CASSMSPGGAGELFF.

The chain has TRBV29-1 and TRBJ2-7, with a possible D match to TRBD2 (6 bases). Germline V gene sequence: CDR1 SQVTM, CDR2 ANQGSEA. There are 10 residues in the CDR3. V was trimmed by 3 bases and J by 7 bases, leaving 7 bases between them. DNA for the CDR3: TGCAGCGTTGAGAGCGGGGAGCAGTACTTC. Amino acids: CSVESGEQYF.

The chain has TRBV7-6 and TRBJ1-1; no clear D gene. The CDR3 has 13 residues. Germline CDR1 reads SGHVS; CDR2 reads FNYEAQ. Trimming left V 5 bases short and J 1 base short, with 8 bases between. The CDR3 sequence is CASSADKNTEAFF. CDR3 nucleotides: TGTGCCAGCAGCGCAGATAAGAACACTGAAGCTTTCTTT.

This clone showed up just a few times. This chain uses TRBV5-8 with TRBJ2-7, with 8 bases matching TRBD2. The V segment lost 1 base and the J segment 0 bases; nucleotides outside the gene matches: 6. The CDR3 runs to 16 residues. CDR1 and CDR2 from the germline V gene are SGHTS and YDEGEE. CDR3: CASSLYRGRSSYEQYF. In DNA, the CDR3 is TGTGCCAGCAGCTTGTATCGCGGGAGGAGCTCCTACGAGCAGTACTTC.

This chain links TRBV4-1 with TRBJ2-5; TRBD2 matches at 10 bases. CDR3 length equals 15 residues. V dropped 0 bases and J dropped 7; count of bases not matched to a gene: 5. Germline assignment: CDR1 MGHRA and CDR2 YSYEKL. The CDR3 nucleotides are TGCGCCAGCAGCCAAGAACTAGCGGGACCACTGACCCAGTACTTC. The encoded protein is CASSQELAGPLTQYF.

The chain joins TRBV9 to TRBJ2-1; 9 positions match TRBD2. The CDR3 loop spans 17 amino acids. V lost 0 bases and J lost 4; bases outside the gene matches: 8. Germline V CDR1 and CDR2: SGDLS, YYNGEE. DNA of the CDR3: TGTGCCAGCAGCGTAGATCTGGCGGGAGGGCGGTACAATGAGCAGTTCTTC. This translates into CASSVDLAGGRYNEQFF.

V and J are TRBV19 and TRBJ1-1; D is ambiguous. CDR3 size: 14 residues. CDR1 and CDR2 from the germline V gene are LNHDA and SQIVND (reference sequence). Trimming pared 5 bases from V and 4 bases from J, leaving 14 bases between. CDR3 loop: CASSRGSSGTEAFF. The CDR3, as DNA: TGTGCCAGTAGTCGAGGGAGCAGCGGCACTGAAGCTTTCTTT.

This clone was picked up a small number of times. This sequence joins TRBV5-4 and TRBJ1-2, with 10 bases identical to TRBD1. CDR3 length equals 15 residues. J was trimmed by 4 bases and V by 5 bases; bases with no gene match: 8. Germline-derived CDR1 and CDR2 are SGHNT and YYREEE (reference sequence). The CDR3 loop reads CASRAEDRGAYGYTF. DNA for the CDR3: TGTGCCAGCAGGGCCGAGGACAGGGGGGCCTATGGCTACACCTTC.

The chain employs TRBV12-5 and TRBJ2-1; 11 bases are shared with TRBD2. Germline lookup yields CDR1 LGHNT and CDR2 FRNRAP. V trimming: 3 bases; J trimming: 4 bases; junction bases outside the gene matches: 2. This CDR3 region has 15 residues. This CDR3 is CASGLGLAGYNEQFF. CDR3 DNA sequence: TGTGCTAGTGGTTTAGGACTAGCGGGTTACAATGAGCAGTTCTTC. Full variable domain (missing parts from reference TRBV12-5 and TRBJ2-1): DARVTQTPRHKVTEMGQEVTMRCQPILGHNTVFWYRQTMMQGLELLAYFRNRAPLDDSGMPKDRFSAEMPDATLATLKIQPSEPRDSAVYFCASGLGLAGYNEQFFGPGTRLTVL.

This chain connects TRBV11-2 to TRBJ1-1; no clear D. V lost 1 base, J lost 3 bases, and 6 bases lay in between. The CDR3 is 13 amino acids. Looked up from germline, CDR1 is SGHAT and CDR2 is FQNNGV. DNA of the CDR3: TGTGCCAGCAGCTTAGGCGGGGACACTGAAGCTTTCTTT. Translated, it gives CASSLGGDTEAFF.

V gene TRBV9 combines with J gene TRBJ2-1; 10 bases are shared with TRBD2. Germline V gene lookup returns CDR1 SGDLS and CDR2 YYNGEE. The V and J ends lost 5 bases and 0 bases, in that order; junction bases with no gene match: 5. CDR3 size: 16 residues. The chain's CDR3 is CASSRTSGTSYNEQFF. CDR3 nucleotides: TGTGCCAGCAGTCGAACTAGCGGGACCTCCTACAATGAGCAGTTCTTC. The full variable domain, in which reference TRBV9 and TRBJ2-1 provide the parts outside the CDR3, is DSGVTQTPKHLITATGQRVTLRCSPRSGDLSVYWYQQSLDQGLQFLIQYYNGEERAKGNILERFSAQQFPDLHSELNLSSLELGDSALYFCASSRTSGTSYNEQFFGPGTRLTVL.